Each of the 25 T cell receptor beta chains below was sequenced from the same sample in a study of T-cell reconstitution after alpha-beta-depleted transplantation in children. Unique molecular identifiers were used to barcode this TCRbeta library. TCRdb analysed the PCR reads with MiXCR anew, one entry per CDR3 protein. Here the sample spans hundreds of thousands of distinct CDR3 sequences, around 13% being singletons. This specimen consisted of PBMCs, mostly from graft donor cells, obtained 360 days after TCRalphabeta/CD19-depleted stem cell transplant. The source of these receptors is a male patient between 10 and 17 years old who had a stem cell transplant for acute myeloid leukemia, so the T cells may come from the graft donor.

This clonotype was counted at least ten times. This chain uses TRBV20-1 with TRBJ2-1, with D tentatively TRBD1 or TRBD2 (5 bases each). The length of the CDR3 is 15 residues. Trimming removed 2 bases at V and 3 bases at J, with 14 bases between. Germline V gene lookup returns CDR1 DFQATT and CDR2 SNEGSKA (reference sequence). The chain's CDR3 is CSARLGTPGYNEQFF. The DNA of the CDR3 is TGCAGTGCTAGATTGGGGACCCCGGGCTACAATGAGCAGTTCTTC.

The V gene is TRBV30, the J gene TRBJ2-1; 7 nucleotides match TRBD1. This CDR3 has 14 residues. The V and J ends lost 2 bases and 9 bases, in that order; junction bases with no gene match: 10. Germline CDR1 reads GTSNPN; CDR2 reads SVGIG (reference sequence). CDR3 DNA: TGTGCCTGGAGTCCCCTAGTGTCAGGGGGTGAGCAGTTCTTC. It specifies CAWSPLVSGGEQFF.

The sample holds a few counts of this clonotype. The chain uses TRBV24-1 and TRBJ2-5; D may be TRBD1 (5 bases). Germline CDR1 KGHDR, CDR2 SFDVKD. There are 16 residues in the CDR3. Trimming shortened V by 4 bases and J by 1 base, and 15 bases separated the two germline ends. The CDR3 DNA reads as TGTGCCACCAGTGACCCCGCCCCAGGGTCCCAAGAGACCCAGTACTTC. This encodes CATSDPAPGSQETQYF.

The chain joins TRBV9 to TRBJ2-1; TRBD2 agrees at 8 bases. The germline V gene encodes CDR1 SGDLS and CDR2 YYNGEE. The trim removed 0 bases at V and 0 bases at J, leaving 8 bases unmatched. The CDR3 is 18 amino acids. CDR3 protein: CASSVVRLAGSSYNEQFF. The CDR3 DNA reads TGTGCCAGCAGCGTAGTTAGGCTAGCGGGTAGCTCCTACAATGAGCAGTTCTTC.

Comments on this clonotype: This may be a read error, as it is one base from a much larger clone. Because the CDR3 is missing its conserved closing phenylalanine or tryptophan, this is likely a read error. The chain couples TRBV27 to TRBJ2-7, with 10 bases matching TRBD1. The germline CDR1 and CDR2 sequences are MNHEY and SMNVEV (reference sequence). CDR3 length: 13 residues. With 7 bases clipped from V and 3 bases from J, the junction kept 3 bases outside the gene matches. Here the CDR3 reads CASKRTGGYEQYL. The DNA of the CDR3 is TGTGCCAGCAAAAGGACAGGGGGCTACGAGCAGTACTTA.

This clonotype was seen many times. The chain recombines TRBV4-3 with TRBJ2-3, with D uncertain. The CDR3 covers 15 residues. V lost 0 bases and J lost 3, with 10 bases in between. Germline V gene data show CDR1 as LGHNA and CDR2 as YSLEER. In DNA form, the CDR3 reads TGCGCCAGCAGCCAAGAGAACGGGTGGACAGATACGCAGTATTTT. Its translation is CASSQENGWTDTQYF.

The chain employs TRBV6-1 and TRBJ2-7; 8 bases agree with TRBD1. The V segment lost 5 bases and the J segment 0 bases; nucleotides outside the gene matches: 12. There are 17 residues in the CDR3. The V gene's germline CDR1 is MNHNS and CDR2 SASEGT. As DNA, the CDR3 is TGTGCCAGCAGTATGGGGTCACAGGGGGAAAGCTCCTACGAGCAGTACTTC. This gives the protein CASSMGSQGESSYEQYF.

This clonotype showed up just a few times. DNA for the CDR3: TGTGCCAGCAGTTATGGGCTAGCGGGAGCACCGCAGTTCTTC. It codes for CASSYGLAGAPQFF. This chain connects TRBV6-2 or TRBV6-3 to TRBJ2-1; 10 nucleotides match TRBD2. CDR3 length equals 14 residues. CDR1 and CDR2 from the germline V gene are MNHEY and SVGEGT. Losses at the gene ends were 3 bases for V and 12 bases for J; bases not matched to a gene: 8.

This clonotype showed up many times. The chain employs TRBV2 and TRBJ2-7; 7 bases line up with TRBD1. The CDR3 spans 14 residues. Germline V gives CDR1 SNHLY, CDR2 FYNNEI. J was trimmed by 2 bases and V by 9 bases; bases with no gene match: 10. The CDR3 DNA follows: TGTGCCAGTAGGTTGTGGCAGGGGGCCTACGAGCAGTACTTC. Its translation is CASRLWQGAYEQYF. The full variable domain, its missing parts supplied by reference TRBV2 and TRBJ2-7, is EPEVTQTPSHQVTQMGQEVILRCVPISNHLYFYWYRQILGQKVEFLVSFYNNEISEKSEIFDDQFSVERPDGSNFTLKIRSTKLEDSAMYFCASRLWQGAYEQYFGPGTRLTVT.

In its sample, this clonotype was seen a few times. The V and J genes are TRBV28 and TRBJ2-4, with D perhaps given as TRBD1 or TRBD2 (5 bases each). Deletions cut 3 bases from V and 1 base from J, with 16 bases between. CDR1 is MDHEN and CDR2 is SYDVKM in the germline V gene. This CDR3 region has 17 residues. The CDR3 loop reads CASSFPEGLGAKNIQYF. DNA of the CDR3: TGTGCCAGCAGTTTCCCCGAGGGGCTCGGTGCCAAAAACATTCAGTACTTC.

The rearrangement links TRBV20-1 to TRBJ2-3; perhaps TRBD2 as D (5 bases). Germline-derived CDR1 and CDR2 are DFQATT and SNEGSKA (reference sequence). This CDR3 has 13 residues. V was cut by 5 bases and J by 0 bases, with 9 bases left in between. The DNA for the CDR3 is TGCAGTGCTCCTATAGCGAGCACAGATACGCAGTATTTT. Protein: CSAPIASTDTQYF.

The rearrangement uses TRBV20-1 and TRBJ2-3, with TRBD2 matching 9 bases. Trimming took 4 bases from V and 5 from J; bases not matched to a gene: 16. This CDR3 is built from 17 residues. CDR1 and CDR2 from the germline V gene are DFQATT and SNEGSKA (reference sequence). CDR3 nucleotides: TGCAGTGCTAATCAGCGGGAGGCCCCCATGATGGGAGATACGCAGTATTTT. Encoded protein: CSANQREAPMMGDTQYF.

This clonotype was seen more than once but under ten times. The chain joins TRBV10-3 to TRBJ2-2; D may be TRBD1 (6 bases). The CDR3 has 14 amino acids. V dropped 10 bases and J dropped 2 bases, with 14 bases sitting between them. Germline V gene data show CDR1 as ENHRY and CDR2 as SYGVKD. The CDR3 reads CATAQGFNTGELFF. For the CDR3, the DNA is TGTGCCACCGCCCAGGGGTTTAACACCGGGGAGCTGTTTTTT.

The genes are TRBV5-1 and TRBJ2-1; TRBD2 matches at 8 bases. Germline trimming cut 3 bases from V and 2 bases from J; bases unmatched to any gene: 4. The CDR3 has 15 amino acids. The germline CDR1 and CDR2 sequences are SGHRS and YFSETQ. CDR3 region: CASSSLAAAYNEQFF. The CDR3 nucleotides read TGCGCCAGCAGCTCACTAGCGGCCGCCTACAATGAGCAGTTCTTC.

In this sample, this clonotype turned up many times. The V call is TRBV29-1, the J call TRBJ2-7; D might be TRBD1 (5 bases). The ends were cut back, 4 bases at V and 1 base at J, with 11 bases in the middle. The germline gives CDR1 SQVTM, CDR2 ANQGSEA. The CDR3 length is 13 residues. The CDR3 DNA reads TGCAGCGTTGGCTCTTCAGGGTCCTACGAGCAGTACTTC. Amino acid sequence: CSVGSSGSYEQYF.

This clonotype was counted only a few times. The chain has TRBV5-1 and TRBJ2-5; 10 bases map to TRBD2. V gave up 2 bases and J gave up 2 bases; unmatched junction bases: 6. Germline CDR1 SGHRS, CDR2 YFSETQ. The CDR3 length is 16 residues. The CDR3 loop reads CASSLVGLAAQETQYF. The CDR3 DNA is TGCGCCAGCAGCTTAGTCGGACTAGCGGCGCAAGAGACCCAGTACTTC.

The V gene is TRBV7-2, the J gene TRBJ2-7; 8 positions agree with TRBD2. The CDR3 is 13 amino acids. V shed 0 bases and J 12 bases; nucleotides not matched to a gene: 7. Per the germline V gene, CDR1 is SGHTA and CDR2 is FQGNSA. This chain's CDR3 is CASSLAGAGGGYF. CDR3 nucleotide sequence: TGTGCCAGCAGCTTAGCCGGGGCGGGAGGAGGGTACTTC. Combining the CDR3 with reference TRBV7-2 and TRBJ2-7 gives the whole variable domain GAGVSQSPSNKVTEKGKDVELRCDPISGHTALYWYRQSLGQGLEFLIYFQGNSAPDKSGLPSDRFSAERTGGSVSTLTIQRTQQEDSAVYLCASSLAGAGGGYFGPGTRLTVT.

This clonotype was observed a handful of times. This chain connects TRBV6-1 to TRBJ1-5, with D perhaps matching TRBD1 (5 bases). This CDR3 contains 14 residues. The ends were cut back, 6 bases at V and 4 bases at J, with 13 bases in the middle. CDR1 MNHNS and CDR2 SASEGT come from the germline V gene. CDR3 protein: CASSPEGENQPQHF. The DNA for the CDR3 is TGTGCCAGCAGCCCGGAAGGGGAAAATCAGCCCCAGCATTTT.

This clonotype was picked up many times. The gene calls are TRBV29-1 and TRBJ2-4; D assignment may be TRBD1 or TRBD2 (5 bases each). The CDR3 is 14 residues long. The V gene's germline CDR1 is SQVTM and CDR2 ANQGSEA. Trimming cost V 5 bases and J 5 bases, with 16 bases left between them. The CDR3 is CSVLFDRGQNIQYF. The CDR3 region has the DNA TGCAGCGTTCTTTTTGACAGAGGGCAAAACATTCAGTACTTC.

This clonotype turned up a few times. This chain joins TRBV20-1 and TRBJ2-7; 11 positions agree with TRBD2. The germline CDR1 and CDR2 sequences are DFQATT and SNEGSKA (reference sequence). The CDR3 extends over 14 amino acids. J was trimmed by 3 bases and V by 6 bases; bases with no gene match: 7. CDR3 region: CSARSGLADYEQYF. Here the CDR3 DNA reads TGCAGTGCCAGGTCGGGACTAGCGGACTACGAGCAGTACTTC.

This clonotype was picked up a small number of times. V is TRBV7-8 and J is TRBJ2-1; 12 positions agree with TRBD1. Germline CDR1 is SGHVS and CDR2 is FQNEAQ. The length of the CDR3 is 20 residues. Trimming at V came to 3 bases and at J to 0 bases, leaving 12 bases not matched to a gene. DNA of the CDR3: TGTGCCAGCAGCTTGAGGGACAGGGGGCCGAGCGGGTTCTCCTACAATGAGCAGTTCTTC. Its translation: CASSLRDRGPSGFSYNEQFF. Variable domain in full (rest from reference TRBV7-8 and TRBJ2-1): GAGVSQSPRYKVAKRGQDVALRCDPISGHVSLFWYQQALGQGPEFLTYFQNEAQLDKSGLPSDRFFAERPEGSVSTLKIQRTQQEDSAVYLCASSLRDRGPSGFSYNEQFFGPGTRLTVL.

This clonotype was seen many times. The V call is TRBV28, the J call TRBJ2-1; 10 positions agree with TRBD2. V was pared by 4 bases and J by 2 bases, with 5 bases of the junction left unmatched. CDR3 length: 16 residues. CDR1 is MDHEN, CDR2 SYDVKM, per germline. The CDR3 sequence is CASSSIGLAAYNEQFF. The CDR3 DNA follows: TGTGCCAGCAGTTCGATAGGACTAGCGGCCTACAATGAGCAGTTCTTC.

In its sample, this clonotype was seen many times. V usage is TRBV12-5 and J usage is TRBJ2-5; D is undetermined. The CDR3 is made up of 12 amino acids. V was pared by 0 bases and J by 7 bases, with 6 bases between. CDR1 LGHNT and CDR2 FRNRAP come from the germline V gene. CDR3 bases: TGTGCTAGTGGTTTGGTACCCGGGACCCAGTACTTC. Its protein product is CASGLVPGTQYF.

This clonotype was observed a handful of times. The CDR3: CSGSIAGADTQYF. The CDR3 DNA reads TGCAGTGGAAGCATTGCGGGGGCAGATACGCAGTATTTT. The genes are TRBV20-1 and TRBJ2-3; 7 bases are shared with TRBD2. The CDR3 consists of 13 residues. Per the germline V gene, CDR1 is DFQATT and CDR2 is SNEGSKA (reference sequence). With V trimmed by 7 bases and J by 4 bases, 8 bases remained unmatched.

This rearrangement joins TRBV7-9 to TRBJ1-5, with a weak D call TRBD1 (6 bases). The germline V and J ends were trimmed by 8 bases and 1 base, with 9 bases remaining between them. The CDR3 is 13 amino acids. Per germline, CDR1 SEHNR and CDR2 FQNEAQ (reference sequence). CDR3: CASGDTSNQPQHF. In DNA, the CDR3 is TGTGCCAGCGGGGACACAAGCAATCAGCCCCAGCATTTT.